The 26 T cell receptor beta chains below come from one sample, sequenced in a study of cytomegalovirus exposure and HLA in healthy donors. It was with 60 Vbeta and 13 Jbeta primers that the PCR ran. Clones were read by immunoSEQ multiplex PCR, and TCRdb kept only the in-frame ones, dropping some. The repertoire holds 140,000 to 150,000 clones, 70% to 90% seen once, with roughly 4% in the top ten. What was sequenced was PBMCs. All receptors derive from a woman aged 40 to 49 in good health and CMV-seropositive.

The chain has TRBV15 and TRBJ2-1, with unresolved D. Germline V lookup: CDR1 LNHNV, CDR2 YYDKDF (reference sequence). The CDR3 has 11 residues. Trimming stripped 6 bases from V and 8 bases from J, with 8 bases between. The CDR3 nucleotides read TGTGCCACCAGTGGGCAGTATGAGCAGTTCTTC. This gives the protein CATSGQYEQFF.

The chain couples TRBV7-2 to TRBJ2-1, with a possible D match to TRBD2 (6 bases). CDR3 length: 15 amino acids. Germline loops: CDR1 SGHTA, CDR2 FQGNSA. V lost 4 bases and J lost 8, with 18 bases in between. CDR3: CASSSEGRTRDEQFF. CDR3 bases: TGTGCCAGCAGCTCGGAGGGACGTACGAGGGATGAGCAGTTCTTC.

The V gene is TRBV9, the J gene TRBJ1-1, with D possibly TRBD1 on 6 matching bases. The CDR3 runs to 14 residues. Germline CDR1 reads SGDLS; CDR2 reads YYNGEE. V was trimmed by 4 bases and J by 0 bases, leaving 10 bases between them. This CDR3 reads CASSMGHVNTEAFF. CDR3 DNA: TGTGCCAGCAGCATGGGACACGTGAACACTGAAGCTTTCTTT.

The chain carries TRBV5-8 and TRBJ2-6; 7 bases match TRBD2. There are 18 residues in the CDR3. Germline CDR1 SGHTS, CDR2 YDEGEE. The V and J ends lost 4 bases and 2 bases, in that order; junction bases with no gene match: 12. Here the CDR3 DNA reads TGTGCCAGCAGCCTGGGTGCTATCACTAGCGCTGGGGCCAACGTCCTGACTTTC. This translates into CASSLGAITSAGANVLTF.

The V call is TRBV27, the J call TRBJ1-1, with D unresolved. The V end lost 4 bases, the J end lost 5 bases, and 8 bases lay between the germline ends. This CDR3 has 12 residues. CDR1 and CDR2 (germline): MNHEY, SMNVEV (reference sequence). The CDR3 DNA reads TGTGCCAGCAGTTCGGTGAGGACTGAAGCTTTCTTT. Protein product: CASSSVRTEAFF.

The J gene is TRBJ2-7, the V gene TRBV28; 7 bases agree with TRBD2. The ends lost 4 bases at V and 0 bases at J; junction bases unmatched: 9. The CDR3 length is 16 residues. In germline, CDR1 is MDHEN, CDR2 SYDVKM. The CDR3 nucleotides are TGTGCCAGCAGTTCAGGCGGGGGTTGGAGCTCCTACGAGCAGTACTTC. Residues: CASSSGGGWSSYEQYF.

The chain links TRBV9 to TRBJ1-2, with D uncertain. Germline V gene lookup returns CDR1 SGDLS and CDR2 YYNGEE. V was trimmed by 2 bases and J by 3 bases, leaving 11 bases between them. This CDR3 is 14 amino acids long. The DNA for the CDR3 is TGTGCCAGCAGCGTTGACGGGAATCACTATGGCTACACCTTC. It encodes CASSVDGNHYGYTF.

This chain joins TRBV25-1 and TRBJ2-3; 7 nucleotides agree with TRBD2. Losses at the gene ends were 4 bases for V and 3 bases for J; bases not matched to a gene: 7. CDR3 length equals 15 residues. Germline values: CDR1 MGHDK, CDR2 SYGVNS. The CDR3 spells CASSGFIGGTDTQYF. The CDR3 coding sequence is TGTGCCAGCAGTGGGTTTATCGGGGGGACAGATACGCAGTATTTT.

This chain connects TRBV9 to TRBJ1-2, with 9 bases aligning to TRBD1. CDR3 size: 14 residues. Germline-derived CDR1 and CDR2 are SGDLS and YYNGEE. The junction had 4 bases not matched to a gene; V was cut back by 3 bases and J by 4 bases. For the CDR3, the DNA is TGTGCCAGCAGCGGCCGGGACAGGGTCTATGGCTACACCTTC. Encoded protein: CASSGRDRVYGYTF.

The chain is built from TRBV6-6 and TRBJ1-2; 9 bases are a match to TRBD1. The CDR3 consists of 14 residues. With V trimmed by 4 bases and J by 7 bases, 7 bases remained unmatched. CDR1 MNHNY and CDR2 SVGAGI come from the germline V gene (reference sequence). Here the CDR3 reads CASSSDRGYSGYTF. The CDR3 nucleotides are TGTGCCAGCAGTTCAGACAGGGGGTATAGTGGCTACACCTTC.

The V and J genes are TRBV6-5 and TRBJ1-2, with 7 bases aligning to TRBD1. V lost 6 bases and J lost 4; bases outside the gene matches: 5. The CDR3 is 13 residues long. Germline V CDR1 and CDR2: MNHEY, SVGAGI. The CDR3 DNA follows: TGTGCCAGCAGAGACAGGGTCCCCTATGGCTACACCTTC. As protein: CASRDRVPYGYTF.

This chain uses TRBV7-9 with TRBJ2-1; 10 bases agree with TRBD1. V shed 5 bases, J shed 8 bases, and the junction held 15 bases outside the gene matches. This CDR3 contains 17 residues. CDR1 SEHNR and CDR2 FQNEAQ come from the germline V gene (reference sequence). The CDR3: CASSTRDRGFIRDEQFF. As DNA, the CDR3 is TGTGCCAGCAGCACCCGGGACAGGGGCTTTATCAGGGATGAGCAGTTCTTC. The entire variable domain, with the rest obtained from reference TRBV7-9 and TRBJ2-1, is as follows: DTGVSQNPRHKITKRGQNVTFRCDPISEHNRLYWYRQTLGQGPEFLTYFQNEAQLEKSRLLSDRFSAERPKGSFSTLEIQRTEQGDSAMYLCASSTRDRGFIRDEQFFGPGTRLTVL.

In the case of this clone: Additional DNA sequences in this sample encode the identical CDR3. CDR3 in DNA: TGTGCCAGCAGTTTAAACAGGGATGGAAACACCATATATTTT. Residues: CASSLNRDGNTIYF. V gene TRBV28 combines with J gene TRBJ1-3; TRBD1 might be the D (6 bases). The CDR3 sequence is 14 residues long. CDR1 is MDHEN, CDR2 SYDVKM, per germline. V lost 2 bases and J lost 3, with 8 bases in between.

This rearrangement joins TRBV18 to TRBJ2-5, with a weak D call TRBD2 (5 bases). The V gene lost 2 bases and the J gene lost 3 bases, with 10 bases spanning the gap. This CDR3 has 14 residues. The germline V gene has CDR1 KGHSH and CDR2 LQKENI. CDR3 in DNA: TGTGCCAGCTCACCATCTTCTAGCAAAGAGACCCAGTACTTC. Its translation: CASSPSSSKETQYF.

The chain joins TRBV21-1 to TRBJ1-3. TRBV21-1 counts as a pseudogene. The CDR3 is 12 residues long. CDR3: CASSKPGSTIYF. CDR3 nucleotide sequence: TGTGCCAGCAGCAAACCGGGAAGCACCATATATTTT.

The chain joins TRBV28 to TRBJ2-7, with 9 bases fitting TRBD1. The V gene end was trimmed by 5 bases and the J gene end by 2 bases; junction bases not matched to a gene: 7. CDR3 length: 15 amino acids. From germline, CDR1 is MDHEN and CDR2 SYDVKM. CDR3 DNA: TGTGCCAGCAGTAGCCGGGACAGGGTCCCCTACGAGCAGTACTTC. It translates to CASSSRDRVPYEQYF.

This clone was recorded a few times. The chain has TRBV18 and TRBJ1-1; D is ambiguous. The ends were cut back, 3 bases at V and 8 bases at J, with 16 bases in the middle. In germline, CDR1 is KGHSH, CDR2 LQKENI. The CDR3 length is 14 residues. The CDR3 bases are TGTGCCAGCTCACCCCCCTTTCTTGGGGAGGAAGCTTTCTTT. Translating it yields CASSPPFLGEEAFF.

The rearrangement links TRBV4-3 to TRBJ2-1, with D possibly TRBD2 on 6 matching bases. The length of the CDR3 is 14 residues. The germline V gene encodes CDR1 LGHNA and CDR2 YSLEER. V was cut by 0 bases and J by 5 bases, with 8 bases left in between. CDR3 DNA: TGCGCCAGCAGCCAAGAAGGGACTGACAATGAGCAGTTCTTC. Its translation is CASSQEGTDNEQFF.

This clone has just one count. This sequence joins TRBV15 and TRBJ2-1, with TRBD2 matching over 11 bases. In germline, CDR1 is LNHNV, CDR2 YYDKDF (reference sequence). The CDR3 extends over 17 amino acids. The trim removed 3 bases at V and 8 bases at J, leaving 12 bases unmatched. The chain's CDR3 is CATSRELLAGVNDEQFF. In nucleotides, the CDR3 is TGTGCCACCAGCAGGGAGCTACTAGCGGGAGTTAACGATGAGCAGTTCTTC.

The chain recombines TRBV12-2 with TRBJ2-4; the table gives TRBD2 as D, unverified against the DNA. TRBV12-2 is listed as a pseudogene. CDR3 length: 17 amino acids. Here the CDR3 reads CASRLVVEQPAKNIQYF. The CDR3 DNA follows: TGTGCAAGTCGCTTAGTTGTGGAGCAGCCAGCCAAAAACATTCAGTACTTC.

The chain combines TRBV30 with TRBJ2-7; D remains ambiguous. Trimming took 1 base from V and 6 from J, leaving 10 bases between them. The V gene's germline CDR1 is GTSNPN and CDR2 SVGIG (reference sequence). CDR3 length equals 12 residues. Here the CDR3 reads CAWSALVGEQYF. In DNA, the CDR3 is TGTGCCTGGAGTGCTCTAGTGGGCGAGCAGTACTTC.

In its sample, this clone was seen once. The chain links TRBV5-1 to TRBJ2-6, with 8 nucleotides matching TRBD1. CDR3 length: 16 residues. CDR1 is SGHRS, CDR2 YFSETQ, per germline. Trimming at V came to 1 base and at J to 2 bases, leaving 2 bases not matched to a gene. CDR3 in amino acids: CASSLQGATGANVLTF. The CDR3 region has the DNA TGCGCCAGCAGCTTGCAGGGGGCGACTGGGGCCAACGTCCTGACTTTC.

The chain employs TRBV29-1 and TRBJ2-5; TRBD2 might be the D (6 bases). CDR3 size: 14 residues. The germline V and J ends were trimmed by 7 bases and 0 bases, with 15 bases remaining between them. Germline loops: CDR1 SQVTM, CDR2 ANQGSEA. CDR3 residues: CSGGLTWYQETQYF. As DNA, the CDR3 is TGCAGCGGGGGACTCACTTGGTACCAAGAGACCCAGTACTTC.

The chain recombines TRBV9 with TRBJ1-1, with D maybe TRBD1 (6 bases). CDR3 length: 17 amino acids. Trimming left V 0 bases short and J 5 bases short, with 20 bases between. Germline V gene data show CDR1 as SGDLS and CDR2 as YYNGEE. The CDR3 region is CASSVDEQGRGGTEAFF. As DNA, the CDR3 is TGTGCCAGCAGCGTAGATGAACAGGGTAGGGGAGGGACTGAAGCTTTCTTT.

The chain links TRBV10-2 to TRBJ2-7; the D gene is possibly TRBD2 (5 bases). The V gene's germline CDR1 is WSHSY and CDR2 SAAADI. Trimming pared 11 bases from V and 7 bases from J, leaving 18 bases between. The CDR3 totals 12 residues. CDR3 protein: CASSGPGREQYF. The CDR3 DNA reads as TGCGCCTCCAGCGGCCCTGGTCGGGAGCAGTACTTC.

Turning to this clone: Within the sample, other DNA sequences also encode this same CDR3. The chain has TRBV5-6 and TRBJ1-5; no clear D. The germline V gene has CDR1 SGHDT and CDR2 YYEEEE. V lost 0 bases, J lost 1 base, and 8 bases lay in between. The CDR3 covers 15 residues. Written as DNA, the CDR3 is TGTGCCAGCAGCTTGGCTGGAGGAAGCAATCAGCCCCAGCATTTT. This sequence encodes CASSLAGGSNQPQHF.